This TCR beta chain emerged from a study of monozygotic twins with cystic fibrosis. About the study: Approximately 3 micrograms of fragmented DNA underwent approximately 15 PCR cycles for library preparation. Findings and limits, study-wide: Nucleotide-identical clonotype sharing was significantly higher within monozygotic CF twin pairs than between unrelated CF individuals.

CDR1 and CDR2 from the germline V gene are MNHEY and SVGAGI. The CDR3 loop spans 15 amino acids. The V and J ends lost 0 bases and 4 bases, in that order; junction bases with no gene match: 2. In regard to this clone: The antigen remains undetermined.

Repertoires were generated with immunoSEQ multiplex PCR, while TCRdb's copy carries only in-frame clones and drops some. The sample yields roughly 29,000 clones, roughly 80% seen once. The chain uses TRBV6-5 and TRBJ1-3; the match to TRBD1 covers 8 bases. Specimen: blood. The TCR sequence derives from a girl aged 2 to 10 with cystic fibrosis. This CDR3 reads CASSYSRTGGNTIYF. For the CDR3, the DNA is TGTGCCAGCAGTTACTCCCGGACAGGGGGAAACACCATATATTTT.